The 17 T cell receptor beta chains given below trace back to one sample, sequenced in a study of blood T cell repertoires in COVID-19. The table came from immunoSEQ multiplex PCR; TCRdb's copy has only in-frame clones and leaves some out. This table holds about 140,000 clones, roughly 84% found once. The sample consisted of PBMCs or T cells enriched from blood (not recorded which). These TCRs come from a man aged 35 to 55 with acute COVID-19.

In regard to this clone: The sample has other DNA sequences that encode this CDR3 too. This CDR3 reads CASSLERNQPQHF. CDR3 nucleotide sequence: TGTGCCAGCAGCTTAGAGAGGAATCAGCCCCAGCATTTT. The rearrangement links TRBV11-2 to TRBJ1-5; D remains unclear. Germline V gives CDR1 SGHAT, CDR2 FQNNGV. The V and J ends lost 0 bases and 4 bases respectively, with 4 bases between them. This CDR3 region has 13 residues.

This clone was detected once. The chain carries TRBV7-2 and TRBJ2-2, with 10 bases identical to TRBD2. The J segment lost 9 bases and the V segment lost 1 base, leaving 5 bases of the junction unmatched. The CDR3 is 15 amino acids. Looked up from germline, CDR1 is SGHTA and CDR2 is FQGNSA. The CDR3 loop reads CASSLGLAGARELFF. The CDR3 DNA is TGTGCCAGCAGCTTAGGGCTAGCGGGAGCGAGGGAGCTGTTTTTT.

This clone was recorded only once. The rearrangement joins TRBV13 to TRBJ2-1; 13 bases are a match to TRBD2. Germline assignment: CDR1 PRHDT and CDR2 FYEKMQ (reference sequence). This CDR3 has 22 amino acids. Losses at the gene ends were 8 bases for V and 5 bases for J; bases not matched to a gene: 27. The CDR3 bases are TGTGCCAGCGGGATCCCCGGGACTAGCGGGACCCTACCGAGGGAAGGGGACAATGAGCAGTTCTTC. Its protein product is CASGIPGTSGTLPREGDNEQFF.

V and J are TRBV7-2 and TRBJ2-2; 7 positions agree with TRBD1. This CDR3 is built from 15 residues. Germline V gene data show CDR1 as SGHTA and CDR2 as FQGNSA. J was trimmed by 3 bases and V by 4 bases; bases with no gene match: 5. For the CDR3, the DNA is TGTGCCAGCAGCTCCGCCCAGGGGGACACCGGGGAGCTGTTTTTT. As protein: CASSSAQGDTGELFF. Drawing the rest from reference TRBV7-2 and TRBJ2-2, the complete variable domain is GAGVSQSPSNKVTEKGKDVELRCDPISGHTALYWYRQSLGQGLEFLIYFQGNSAPDKSGLPSDRFSAERTGGSVSTLTIQRTQQEDSAVYLCASSSAQGDTGELFFGEGSRLTVL.

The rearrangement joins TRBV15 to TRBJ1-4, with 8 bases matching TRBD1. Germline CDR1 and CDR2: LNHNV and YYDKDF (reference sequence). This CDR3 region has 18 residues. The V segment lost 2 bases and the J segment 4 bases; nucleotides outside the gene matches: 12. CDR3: CATSRHNGQGEVNEKLFF. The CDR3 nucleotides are TGTGCCACCAGCAGACACAACGGACAGGGCGAGGTTAATGAAAAACTGTTTTTT.

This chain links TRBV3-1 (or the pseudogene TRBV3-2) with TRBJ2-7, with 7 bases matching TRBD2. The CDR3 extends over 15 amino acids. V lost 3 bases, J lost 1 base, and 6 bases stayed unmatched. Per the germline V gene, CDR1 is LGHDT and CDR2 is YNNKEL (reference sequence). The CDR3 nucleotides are TGTGCCAGCAGCCAGGGGGGAGGGGAGTCCTACGAGCAGTACTTC. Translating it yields CASSQGGGESYEQYF.

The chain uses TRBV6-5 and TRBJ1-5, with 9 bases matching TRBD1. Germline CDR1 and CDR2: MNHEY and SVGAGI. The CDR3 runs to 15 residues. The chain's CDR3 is CATGTGLYSNQPQHF. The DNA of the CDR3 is TGTGCAACTGGGACAGGGCTTTATAGCAATCAGCCCCAGCATTTT.

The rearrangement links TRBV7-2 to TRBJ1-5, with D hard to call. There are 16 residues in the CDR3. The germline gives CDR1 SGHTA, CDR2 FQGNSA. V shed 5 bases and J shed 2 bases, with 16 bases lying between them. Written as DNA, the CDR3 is TGTGCCAGCAGCCTCGAAAAAGAGGGAGGCAATCAGCCCCAGCATTTT. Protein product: CASSLEKEGGNQPQHF.

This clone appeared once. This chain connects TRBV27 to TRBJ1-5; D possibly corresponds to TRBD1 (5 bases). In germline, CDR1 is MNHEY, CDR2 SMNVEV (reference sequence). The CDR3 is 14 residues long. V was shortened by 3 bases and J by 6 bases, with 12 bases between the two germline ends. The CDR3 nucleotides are TGTGCCAGCAGTTTCTTGGGGGGAGGTCAGCCCCAGCATTTT. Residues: CASSFLGGGQPQHF.

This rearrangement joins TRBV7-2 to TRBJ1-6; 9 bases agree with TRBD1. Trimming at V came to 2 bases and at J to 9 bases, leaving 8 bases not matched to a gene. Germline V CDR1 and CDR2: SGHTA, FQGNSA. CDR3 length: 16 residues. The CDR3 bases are TGTGCCAGCAGCTTACTATGGGGGACAGGGCTTTCACCCCTCCACTTT. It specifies CASSLLWGTGLSPLHF.

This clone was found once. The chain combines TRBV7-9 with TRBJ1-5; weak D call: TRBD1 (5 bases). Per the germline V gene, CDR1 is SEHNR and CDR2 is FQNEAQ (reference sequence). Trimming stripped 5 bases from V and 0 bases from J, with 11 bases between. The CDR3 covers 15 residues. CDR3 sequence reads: CASSPWGDSNQPQHF. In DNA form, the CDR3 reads TGTGCCAGCAGCCCCTGGGGGGATAGCAATCAGCCCCAGCATTTT.

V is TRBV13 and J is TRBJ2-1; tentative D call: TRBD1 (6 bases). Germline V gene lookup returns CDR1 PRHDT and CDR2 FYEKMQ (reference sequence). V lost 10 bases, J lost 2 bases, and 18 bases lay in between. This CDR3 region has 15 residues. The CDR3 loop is CATAVRDTAYNEQFF. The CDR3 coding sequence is TGTGCCACCGCCGTGAGGGACACGGCCTACAATGAGCAGTTCTTC.

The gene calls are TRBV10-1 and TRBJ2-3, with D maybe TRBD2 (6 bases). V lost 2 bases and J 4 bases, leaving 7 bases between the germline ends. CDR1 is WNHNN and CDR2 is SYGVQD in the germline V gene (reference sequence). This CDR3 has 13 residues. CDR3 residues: CASSESGSDTQYF. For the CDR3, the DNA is TGCGCCAGCAGTGAGAGCGGGTCAGATACGCAGTATTTT.

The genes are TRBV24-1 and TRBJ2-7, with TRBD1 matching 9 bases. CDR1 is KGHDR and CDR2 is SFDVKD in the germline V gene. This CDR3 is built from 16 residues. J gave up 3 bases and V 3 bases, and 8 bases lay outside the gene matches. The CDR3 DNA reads TGTGCCACCAGTGATCCCGGGACAGGGAAAGTCTACGAGCAGTACTTC. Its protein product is CATSDPGTGKVYEQYF.

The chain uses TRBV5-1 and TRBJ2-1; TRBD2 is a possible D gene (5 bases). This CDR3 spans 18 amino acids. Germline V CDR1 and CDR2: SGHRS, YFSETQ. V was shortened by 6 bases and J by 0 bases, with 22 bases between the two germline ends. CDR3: CASTVSGPGSSSYNEQFF. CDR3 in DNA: TGCGCCAGCACTGTCTCCGGCCCGGGATCGAGCTCCTACAATGAGCAGTTCTTC. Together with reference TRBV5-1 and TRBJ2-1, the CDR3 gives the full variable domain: KAGVTQTPRYLIKTRGQQVTLSCSPISGHRSVSWYQQTPGQGLQFLFEYFSETQRNKGNFPGRFSGRQFSNSRSEMNVSTLELGDSALYLCASTVSGPGSSSYNEQFFGPGTRLTVL.

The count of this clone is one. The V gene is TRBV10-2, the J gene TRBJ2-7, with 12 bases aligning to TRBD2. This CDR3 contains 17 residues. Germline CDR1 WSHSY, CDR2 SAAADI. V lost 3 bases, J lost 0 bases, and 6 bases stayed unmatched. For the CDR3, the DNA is TGCGCCAGCAGTGACCCGGGACTAGCGGGTCTCTCCTACGAGCAGTACTTC. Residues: CASSDPGLAGLSYEQYF.

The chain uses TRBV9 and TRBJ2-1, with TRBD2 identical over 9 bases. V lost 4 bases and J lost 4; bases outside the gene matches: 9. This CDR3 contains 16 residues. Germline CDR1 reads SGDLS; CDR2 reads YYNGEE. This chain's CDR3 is CASSPRLADLYNEQFF. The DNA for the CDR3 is TGTGCCAGCAGCCCTAGACTAGCGGACCTATACAATGAGCAGTTCTTC.